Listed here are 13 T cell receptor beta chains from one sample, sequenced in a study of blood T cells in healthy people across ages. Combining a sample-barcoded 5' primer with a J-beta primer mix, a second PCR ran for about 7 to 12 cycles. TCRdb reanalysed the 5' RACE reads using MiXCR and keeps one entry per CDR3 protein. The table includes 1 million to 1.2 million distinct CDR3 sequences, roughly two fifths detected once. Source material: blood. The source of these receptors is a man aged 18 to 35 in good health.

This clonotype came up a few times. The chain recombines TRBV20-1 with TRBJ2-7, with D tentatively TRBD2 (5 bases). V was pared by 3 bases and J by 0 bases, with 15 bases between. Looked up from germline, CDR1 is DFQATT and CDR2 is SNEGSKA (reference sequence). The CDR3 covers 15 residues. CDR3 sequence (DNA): TGCAGTGCTAGTGTCAGCGGCCCCGTCTCCTACGAGCAGTACTTC. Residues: CSASVSGPVSYEQYF.

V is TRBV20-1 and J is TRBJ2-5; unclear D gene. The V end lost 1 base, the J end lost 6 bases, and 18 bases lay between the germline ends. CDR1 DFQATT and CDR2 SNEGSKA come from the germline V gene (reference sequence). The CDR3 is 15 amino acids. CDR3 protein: CSARVRWSAGKTQYF. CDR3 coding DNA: TGCAGTGCTAGAGTTCGTTGGTCGGCAGGAAAGACCCAGTACTTC.

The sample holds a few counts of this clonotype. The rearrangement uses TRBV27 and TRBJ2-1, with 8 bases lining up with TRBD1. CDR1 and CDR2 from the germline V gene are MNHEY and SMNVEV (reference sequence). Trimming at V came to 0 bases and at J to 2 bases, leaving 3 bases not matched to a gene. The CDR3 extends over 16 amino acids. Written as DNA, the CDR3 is TGTGCCAGCAGTTTATCGCGGGGACAGGCCTACAATGAGCAGTTCTTC. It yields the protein CASSLSRGQAYNEQFF.

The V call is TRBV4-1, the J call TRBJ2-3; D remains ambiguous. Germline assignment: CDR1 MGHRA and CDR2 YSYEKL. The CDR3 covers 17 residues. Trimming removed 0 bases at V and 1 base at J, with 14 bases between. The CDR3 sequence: CASSQDSETEGTDTQYF. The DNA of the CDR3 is TGCGCCAGCAGCCAAGATTCCGAGACCGAGGGCACAGATACGCAGTATTTT.

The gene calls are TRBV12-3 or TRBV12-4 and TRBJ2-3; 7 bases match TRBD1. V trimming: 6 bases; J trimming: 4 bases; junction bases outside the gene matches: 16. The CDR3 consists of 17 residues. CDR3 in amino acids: CASSPDRSIIDADTQYF. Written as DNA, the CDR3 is TGTGCCAGCAGCCCGGACAGGTCTATTATTGACGCAGATACGCAGTATTTT.

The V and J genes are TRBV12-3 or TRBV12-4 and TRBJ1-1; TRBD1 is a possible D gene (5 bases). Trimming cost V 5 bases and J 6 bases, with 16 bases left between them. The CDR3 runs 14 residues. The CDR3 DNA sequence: TGTGCCAGCAGTCCACAGACAGATTTACCTGAAGCTTTCTTT. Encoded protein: CASSPQTDLPEAFF.

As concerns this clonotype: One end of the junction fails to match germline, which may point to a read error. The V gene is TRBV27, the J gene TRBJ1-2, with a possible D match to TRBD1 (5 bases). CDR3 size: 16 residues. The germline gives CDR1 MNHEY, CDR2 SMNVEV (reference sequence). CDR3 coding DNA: TGTGCCAGCAGTTTAAGGGGACCGCCAAACCACTATGACTACACCTTC. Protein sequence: CASSLRGPPNHYDYTF.

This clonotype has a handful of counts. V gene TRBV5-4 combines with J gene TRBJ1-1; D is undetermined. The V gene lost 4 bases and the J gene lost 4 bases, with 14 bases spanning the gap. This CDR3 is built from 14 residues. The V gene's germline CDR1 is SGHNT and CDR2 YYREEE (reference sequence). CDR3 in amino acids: CASSPRSGGTEAFF. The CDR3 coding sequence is TGTGCCAGCAGCCCCCGTTCGGGAGGCACTGAAGCTTTCTTT.

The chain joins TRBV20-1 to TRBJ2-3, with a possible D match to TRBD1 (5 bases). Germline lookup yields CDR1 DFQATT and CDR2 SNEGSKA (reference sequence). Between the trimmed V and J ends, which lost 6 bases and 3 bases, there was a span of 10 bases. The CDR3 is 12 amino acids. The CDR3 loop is CSASDSTDTQYF. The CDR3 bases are TGCAGTGCCAGCGACAGTACAGATACGCAGTATTTT.

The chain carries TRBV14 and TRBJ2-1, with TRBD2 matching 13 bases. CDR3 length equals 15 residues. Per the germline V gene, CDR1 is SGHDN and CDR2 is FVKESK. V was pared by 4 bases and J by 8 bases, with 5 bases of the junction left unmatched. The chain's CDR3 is CASSRTSGGVHEQFF. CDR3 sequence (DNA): TGTGCCAGCAGCCGCACTAGCGGGGGGGTACATGAGCAGTTCTTC.

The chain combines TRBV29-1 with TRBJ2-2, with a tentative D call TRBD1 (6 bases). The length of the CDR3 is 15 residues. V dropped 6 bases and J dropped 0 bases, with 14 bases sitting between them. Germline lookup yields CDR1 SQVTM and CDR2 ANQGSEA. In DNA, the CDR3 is TGCAGCGTCGTCTGGGGGCTTACGAACACCGGGGAGCTGTTTTTT. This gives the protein CSVVWGLTNTGELFF.

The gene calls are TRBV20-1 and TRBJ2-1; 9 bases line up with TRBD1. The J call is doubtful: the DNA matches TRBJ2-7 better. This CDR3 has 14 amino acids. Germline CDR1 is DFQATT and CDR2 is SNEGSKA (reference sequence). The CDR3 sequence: CSAIPGQGYNEQYF. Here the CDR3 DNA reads TGCAGTGCTATACCGGGACAGGGTTACAATGAGCAGTACTTC.

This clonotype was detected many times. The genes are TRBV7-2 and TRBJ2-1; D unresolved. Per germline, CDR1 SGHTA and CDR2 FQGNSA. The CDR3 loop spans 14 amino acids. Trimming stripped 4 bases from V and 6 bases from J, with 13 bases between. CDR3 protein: CASSSGPLVNEQFF. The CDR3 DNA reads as TGTGCCAGCAGCTCCGGGCCCTTAGTCAATGAGCAGTTCTTC.